A selection of T cell receptor beta chains follows, all from one sample in a study of shared clonotypes between healthy human individuals. Sequencing used immunoSEQ multiplex PCR; TCRdb keeps in-frame clones, though not all of them. The sample has approximately 2,000,000 clones; 80% to 95% are singletons. Source material: naive CD4+ T cells from PBMCs. The receptors stem from a man younger than 35 in good health. Some clones in this sample may be carry-over from other donors' samples. The CDR3 runs from the conserved cysteine through the conserved F or W. A D gene is named only where the DNA matches it firmly. Size tells how often a clone was seen (once, few, many) or the class of an expanded clone, and some rows leave it out.

CDR3 protein: CATTRTNNSERHGYTF; CDR3 DNA: TGTGCCACCACCAGGACCAATAACTCCGAACGTCATGGCTACACCTTC; V gene: TRBV10-3; J gene: TRBJ1-2; clone size: -; D gene: -
CDR3 protein: CASRRASTDTQYF; CDR3 DNA: TGTGCCAGCCGTAGGGCGAGCACAGATACGCAGTATTTT; V gene: TRBV7-8; J gene: TRBJ2-3; clone size: -; D gene: -
CDR3 protein: CASSIDRAGANVLTF; CDR3 DNA: TGTGCCAGTAGTATAGACAGAGCCGGGGCCAACGTCCTGACTTTC; V gene: TRBV19; J gene: TRBJ2-6; clone size: -; D gene: -
CDR3 protein: CASSRNPGQVVGNEQFF; CDR3 DNA: TGCGCCAGCAGCCGCAACCCGGGACAGGTTGTAGGCAATGAGCAGTTCTTC; V gene: TRBV5-1; J gene: TRBJ2-1; clone size: -; D gene: TRBD1
CDR3 protein: CASSRRLSNQPQHF; CDR3 DNA: TGTGCCAGCAGCAGGAGGTTGAGCAATCAGCCCCAGCATTTT; V gene: TRBV5-6; J gene: TRBJ1-5; clone size: -; D gene: -
CDR3 protein: CASSIVGGAEQYF; CDR3 DNA: TGTGCCAGTAGTATTGTTGGGGGTGCCGAGCAGTACTTC; V gene: TRBV19; J gene: TRBJ2-7; clone size: -; D gene: -
CDR3 protein: CASSPPGTGTYEQYF; CDR3 DNA: TGTGCCAGCAGCCCACCCGGGACAGGGACCTACGAGCAGTACTTC; V gene: TRBV28; J gene: TRBJ2-7; clone size: once; D gene: TRBD1
CDR3 protein: CASSLGTSATF; CDR3 DNA: TGTGCCAGCAGCTTAGGGACATCCGCCACCTTC; V gene: TRBV5-5; J gene: TRBJ1-2; clone size: -; D gene: -
CDR3 protein: CAISERESSYNEQFF; CDR3 DNA: TGTGCCATCAGTGAACGGGAGAGCTCCTACAATGAGCAGTTCTTC; V gene: TRBV10-3; J gene: TRBJ2-1; clone size: -; D gene: -
CDR3 protein: CASSLVIIRDIKRSSYNEQFF; CDR3 DNA: TGTGCCAGCAGCTTAGTTATTATCCGGGACATAAAAAGAAGCTCCTACAATGAGCAGTTCTTC; V gene: TRBV7-8; J gene: TRBJ2-1; clone size: -; D gene: -
CDR3 protein: CASSPPFGTGDEQYF; CDR3 DNA: TGTGCCAGCTCACCACCATTCGGGACAGGGGACGAGCAGTACTTC; V gene: TRBV18; J gene: TRBJ2-7; clone size: -; D gene: TRBD1
CDR3 protein: CATSRVGRINTGELFF; CDR3 DNA: TGTGCCACCAGCAGAGTGGGCAGGATAAACACCGGGGAGCTGTTTTTT; V gene: TRBV15; J gene: TRBJ2-2; clone size: -; D gene: -
CDR3 protein: CASSYGGGGNEKLFF; CDR3 DNA: TGTGCCAGCAGTTACGGCGGGGGCGGTAATGAAAAACTGTTTTTT; V gene: TRBV6-5; J gene: TRBJ1-4; clone size: -; D gene: -
CDR3 protein: CASRTVFNYGYTF; CDR3 DNA: TGTGCCAGCCGTACAGTATTTAACTATGGCTACACCTTC; V gene: TRBV28; J gene: TRBJ1-2; clone size: once; D gene: -
CDR3 protein: CASSAQGRYNSPLHF; CDR3 DNA: TGTGCCAGCAGTGCCCAGGGACGGTACAATTCACCCCTCCACTTT; V gene: TRBV25-1; J gene: TRBJ1-6; clone size: -; D gene: -
CDR3 protein: CASSLGLSEAFF; CDR3 DNA: TGTGCCAGCAGCTTGGGACTTAGTGAAGCTTTCTTT; V gene: TRBV5-4; J gene: TRBJ1-1; clone size: -; D gene: -
CDR3 protein: CASSVVDSWGTEAFF; CDR3 DNA: TGTGCCAGCAGCGTAGTAGACAGTTGGGGAACTGAAGCTTTCTTT; V gene: TRBV9; J gene: TRBJ1-1; clone size: few; D gene: -
CDR3 protein: CASSFTVQQPQHF; CDR3 DNA: TGTGCCAGCAGCTTCACGGTACAGCAGCCCCAGCATTTT; V gene: TRBV2; J gene: TRBJ1-5; clone size: -; D gene: -
CDR3 protein: CASSQEGLAGVEQFF; CDR3 DNA: TGTGCCAGCAGCCAAGAGGGGCTAGCGGGAGTTGAGCAGTTCTTC; V gene: TRBV14; J gene: TRBJ2-1; clone size: -; D gene: TRBD2
CDR3 protein: CASSPFTGEPLREQYF; CDR3 DNA: TGTGCCAGCAGTCCATTTACAGGGGAGCCTCTACGGGAGCAGTACTTC; V gene: TRBV7-9; J gene: TRBJ2-7; clone size: -; D gene: TRBD1
CDR3 protein: CASSPTGQSSYNEQFF; CDR3 DNA: TGTGCCAGCTCACCGACCGGACAGAGCTCCTACAATGAGCAGTTCTTC; V gene: TRBV18; J gene: TRBJ2-1; clone size: once; D gene: -
CDR3 protein: CATSRETPLLDTQYF; CDR3 DNA: TGTGCCACCAGCAGAGAAACGCCCCTTCTGGATACGCAGTATTTT; V gene: TRBV15; J gene: TRBJ2-3; clone size: -; D gene: -
CDR3 protein: CASSFQGTNTEAFF; CDR3 DNA: TGTGCCAGCAGCTTCCAGGGAACGAACACTGAAGCTTTCTTT; V gene: TRBV7-2; J gene: TRBJ1-1; clone size: -; D gene: -
CDR3 protein: CASERGLNYGYTF; CDR3 DNA: TGTGCCAGCGAGCGGGGCCTAAACTATGGCTACACCTTC; V gene: TRBV28; J gene: TRBJ1-2; clone size: once; D gene: -
CDR3 protein: CAWRGQGGIYGYTF; CDR3 DNA: TGTGCCTGGAGAGGACAGGGGGGGATCTATGGCTACACCTTC; V gene: TRBV30; J gene: TRBJ1-2; clone size: once; D gene: TRBD1
CDR3 protein: CASSQEGNTEAFF; CDR3 DNA: TGTGCCAGCAGCCAAGAGGGGAACACTGAAGCTTTCTTT; V gene: TRBV7-9; J gene: TRBJ1-1; clone size: -; D gene: -
CDR3 protein: CASSLVSVRGGTEAFF; CDR3 DNA: TGTGCCAGCAGCTTAGTTTCTGTGCGGGGAGGCACTGAAGCTTTCTTT; V gene: TRBV7-2; J gene: TRBJ1-1; clone size: -; D gene: -
CDR3 protein: CASSPKREAFF; CDR3 DNA: TGTGCCAGCAGCCCCAAACGAGAAGCTTTCTTT; V gene: TRBV7-2; J gene: TRBJ1-1; clone size: -; D gene: -
CDR3 protein: CASSPARTGRVTQYF; CDR3 DNA: TGTGCCAGCAGCCCCGCCCGGACAGGGAGGGTGACCCAGTACTTC; V gene: TRBV7-8; J gene: TRBJ2-5; clone size: -; D gene: -
CDR3 protein: CASSYRQGTDTQYF; CDR3 DNA: TGTGCCAGCAGTTACCGACAGGGCACAGATACGCAGTATTTT; V gene: TRBV6-5; J gene: TRBJ2-3; clone size: -; D gene: -
CDR3 protein: CAISVGGTEAFF; CDR3 DNA: TGTGCCATCAGTGTGGGTGGGACTGAAGCTTTCTTT; V gene: TRBV10-3; J gene: TRBJ1-1; clone size: -; D gene: -
CDR3 protein: CASSQGLAGVVRADTQYF; CDR3 DNA: TGTGCCAGCTCGCAAGGACTAGCGGGAGTGGTTAGGGCAGATACGCAGTATTTT; V gene: TRBV2; J gene: TRBJ2-3; clone size: -; D gene: TRBD2
CDR3 protein: CASSLEPLREQYF; CDR3 DNA: TGTGCCAGCAGCTTAGAGCCTCTCCGCGAGCAGTACTTC; V gene: TRBV7-3; J gene: TRBJ2-7; clone size: -; D gene: -
CDR3 protein: CASGAGSETQYF; CDR3 DNA: TGTGCCAGCGGGGCGGGGTCGGAGACCCAGTACTTC; V gene: TRBV6-5; J gene: TRBJ2-5; clone size: -; D gene: -
CDR3 protein: CASSAGAGNTIYF; CDR3 DNA: TGCGCCAGCAGTGCGGGGGCTGGAAACACCATATATTTT; V gene: TRBV10-1; J gene: TRBJ1-3; clone size: -; D gene: -
CDR3 protein: CASSPKNPNTEAFF; CDR3 DNA: TGTGCCAGCTCACCGAAGAACCCGAACACTGAAGCTTTCTTT; V gene: TRBV18; J gene: TRBJ1-1; clone size: -; D gene: -